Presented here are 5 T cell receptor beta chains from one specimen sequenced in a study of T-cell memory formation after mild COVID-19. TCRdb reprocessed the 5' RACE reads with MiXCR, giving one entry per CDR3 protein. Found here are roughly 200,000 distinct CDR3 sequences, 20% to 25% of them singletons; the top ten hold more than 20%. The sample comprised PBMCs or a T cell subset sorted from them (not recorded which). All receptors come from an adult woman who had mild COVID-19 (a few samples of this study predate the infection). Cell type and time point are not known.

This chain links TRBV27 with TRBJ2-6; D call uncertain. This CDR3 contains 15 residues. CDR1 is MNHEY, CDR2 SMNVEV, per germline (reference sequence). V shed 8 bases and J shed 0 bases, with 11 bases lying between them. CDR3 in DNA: TGTGCCAGCCGAAACCTAGACTCTGGGGCCAACGTCCTGACTTTC. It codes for CASRNLDSGANVLTF.

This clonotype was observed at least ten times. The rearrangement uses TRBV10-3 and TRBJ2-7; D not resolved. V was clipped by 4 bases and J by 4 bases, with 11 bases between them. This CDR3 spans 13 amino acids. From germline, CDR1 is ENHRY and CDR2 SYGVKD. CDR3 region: CAISVKEGYEQYF. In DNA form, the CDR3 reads TGTGCCATCAGTGTCAAAGAAGGATACGAGCAGTACTTC.

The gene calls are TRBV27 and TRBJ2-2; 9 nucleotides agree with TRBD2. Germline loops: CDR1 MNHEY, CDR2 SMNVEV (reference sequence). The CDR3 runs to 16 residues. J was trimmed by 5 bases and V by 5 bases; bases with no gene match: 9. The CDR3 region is CASSHPRGGRTGELFF. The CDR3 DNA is TGTGCCAGCAGTCACCCGCGGGGGGGGCGAACCGGGGAGCTGTTTTTT.

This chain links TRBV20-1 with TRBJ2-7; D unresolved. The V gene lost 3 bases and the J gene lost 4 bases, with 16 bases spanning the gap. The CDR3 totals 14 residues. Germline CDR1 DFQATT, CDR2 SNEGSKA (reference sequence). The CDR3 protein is CSASPQAMNYEQYF. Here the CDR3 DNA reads TGCAGTGCTAGTCCTCAGGCAATGAATTACGAGCAGTACTTC.

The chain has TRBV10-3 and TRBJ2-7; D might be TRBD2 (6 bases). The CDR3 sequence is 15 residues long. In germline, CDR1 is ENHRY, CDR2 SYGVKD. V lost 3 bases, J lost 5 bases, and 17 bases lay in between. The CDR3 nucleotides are TGTGCCATCAGTGATCCTGGGGTTTCTAGCGACGAGCAGTACTTC. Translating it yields CAISDPGVSSDEQYF.